This TCR beta chain was obtained from a study of blood T cell repertoires in COVID-19. Background on the study: Acute-phase and convalescent COVID-19 samples originated in the United States, Italy and Spain.

Participants were aged roughly 18 to 90 years, lived in around 25 US areas, and enrolled virtually. Cohort allocation depended upon clinical history that participants reported. Authors' analysis steps: Estimates of nucleated cell counts were drawn from the amplification of reference gene primers. The assay was immunoSEQ multiplex PCR, and TCRdb's table has in-frame clones only and misses some. V, J and clone size were drawn from that table, and D and trimming were deduced from the DNA. Altogether approximately 230,000 clones are present, 70% to 90% being singletons, with the ten largest covering over 12%. CDR1 KGHDR and CDR2 SFDVKD come from the germline V gene. This CDR3 has 15 amino acids. The V and J ends lost 3 bases and 3 bases respectively, with 10 bases between them.

This chain joins TRBV24-1 and TRBJ2-2; D might be TRBD1 (6 bases). This receptor was taken from a woman between 45 and 65 years old with acute COVID-19. Material: PBMCs or T cells enriched from blood (not recorded which). DNA for the CDR3: TGTGCCACCAGTGATCCGGGACATCACACCGGGGAGCTGTTTTTT. As protein: CATSDPGHHTGELFF.